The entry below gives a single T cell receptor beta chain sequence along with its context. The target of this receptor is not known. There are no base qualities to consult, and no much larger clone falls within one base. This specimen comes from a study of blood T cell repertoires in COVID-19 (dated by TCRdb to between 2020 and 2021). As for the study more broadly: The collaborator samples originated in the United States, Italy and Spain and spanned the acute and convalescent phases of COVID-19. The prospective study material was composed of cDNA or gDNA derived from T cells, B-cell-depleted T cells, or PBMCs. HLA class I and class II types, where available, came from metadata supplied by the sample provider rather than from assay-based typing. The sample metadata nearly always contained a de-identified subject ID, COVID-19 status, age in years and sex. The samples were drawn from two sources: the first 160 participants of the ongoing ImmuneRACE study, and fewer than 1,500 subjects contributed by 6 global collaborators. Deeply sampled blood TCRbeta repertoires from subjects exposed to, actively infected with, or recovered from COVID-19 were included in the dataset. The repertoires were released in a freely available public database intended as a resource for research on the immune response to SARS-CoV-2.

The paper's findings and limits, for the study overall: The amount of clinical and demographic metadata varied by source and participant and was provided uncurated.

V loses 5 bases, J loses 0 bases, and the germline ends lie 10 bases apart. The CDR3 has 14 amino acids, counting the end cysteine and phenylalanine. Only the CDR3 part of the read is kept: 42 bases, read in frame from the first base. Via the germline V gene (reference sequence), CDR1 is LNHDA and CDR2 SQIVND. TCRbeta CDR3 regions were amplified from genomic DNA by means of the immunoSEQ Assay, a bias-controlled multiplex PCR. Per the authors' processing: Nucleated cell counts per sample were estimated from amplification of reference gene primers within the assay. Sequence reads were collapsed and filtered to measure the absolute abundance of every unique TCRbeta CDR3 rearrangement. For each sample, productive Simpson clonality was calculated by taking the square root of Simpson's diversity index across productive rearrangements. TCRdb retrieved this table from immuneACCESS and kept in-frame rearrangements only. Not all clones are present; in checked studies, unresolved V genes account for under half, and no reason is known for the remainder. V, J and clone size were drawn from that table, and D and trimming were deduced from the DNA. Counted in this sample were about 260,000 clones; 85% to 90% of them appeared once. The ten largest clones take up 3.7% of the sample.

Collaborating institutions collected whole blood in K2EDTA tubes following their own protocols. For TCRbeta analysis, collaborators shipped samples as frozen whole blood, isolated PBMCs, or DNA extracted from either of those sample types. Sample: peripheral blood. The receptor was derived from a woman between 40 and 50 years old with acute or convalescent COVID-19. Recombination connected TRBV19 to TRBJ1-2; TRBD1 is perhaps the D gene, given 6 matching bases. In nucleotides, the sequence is TGTGCCAGTAGTGAAGGACAGCCTAACTATGGCTACACCTTC. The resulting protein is CASSEGQPNYGYTF.